Each of the 24 T cell receptor beta chains below was sequenced from the same sample in a study of blood T cell repertoires in COVID-19 (dated by TCRdb to 2019 to 2021). The library was built by means of the immunoSEQ multiplex PCR assay. Entries here come from immuneACCESS through TCRdb and include only in-frame sequences with V and J called. Some clones fail to appear in such tables; in the studies checked, an unresolved V gene covers under half of the shortfall, and the cause of the remainder is unknown. The sample profile shows about 270,000 clones; less than 85% of them were found once. The ten most abundant clones make up less than 4% of the sample. The sequencing sample was made of peripheral blood. All receptors come from a woman younger than 35 with acute or convalescent COVID-19.

The V gene is TRBV7-2, the J gene TRBJ1-2; 11 nucleotides line up with TRBD1. The CDR3 spans 16 residues. Trimming took 4 bases from V and 2 from J; bases not matched to a gene: 6. Germline CDR1 and CDR2: SGHTA and FQGNSA. In DNA, the CDR3 is TGTGCCAGCAGCTCCCGGACAGGGGGCCTCAACTATGGCTACACCTTC. Translation gives CASSSRTGGLNYGYTF.

This clone was counted between two and nine times. The gene calls are TRBV3-1 (or the pseudogene TRBV3-2) and TRBJ1-2; 9 bases agree with TRBD1. The V gene end was trimmed by 4 bases and the J gene end by 8 bases; junction bases not matched to a gene: 5. This CDR3 has 13 amino acids. The germline gives CDR1 LGHDT, CDR2 YNNKEL (reference sequence). CDR3 DNA sequence: TGTGCCAGCAGCCGACAGGGGGGACGGGGCTACACCTTC. Protein sequence: CASSRQGGRGYTF.

This chain joins TRBV7-9 and TRBJ2-1, with D unresolved. Germline CDR1 and CDR2: SEHNR and FQNEAQ (reference sequence). The CDR3 sequence is 15 residues long. The V and J ends lost 1 base and 0 bases respectively, with 7 bases between them. The CDR3 DNA reads TGTGCCAGCAGCTTAGAGTTCTACTCCTACAATGAGCAGTTCTTC. Protein sequence: CASSLEFYSYNEQFF.

This chain uses TRBV19 with TRBJ2-1; TRBD2 matches 9 bases. With 4 bases clipped from V and 4 bases from J, the junction kept 5 bases outside the gene matches. Germline V CDR1 and CDR2: LNHDA, SQIVND (reference sequence). The CDR3 sequence is 15 residues long. CDR3 DNA: TGTGCCAGTAGTAGGGGCGGGAGGGGATACAATGAGCAGTTCTTC. Its protein product is CASSRGGRGYNEQFF.

V usage is TRBV27 and J usage is TRBJ2-3; weak D call: TRBD2 (5 bases). The CDR3 runs 16 residues. Germline V CDR1 and CDR2: MNHEY, SMNVEV (reference sequence). V shed 3 bases and J shed 4 bases, with 17 bases lying between them. The CDR3 DNA sequence: TGTGCCAGCAGTTTCTCGAGGGCCTTCAGCGCAGATACGCAGTATTTT. It specifies CASSFSRAFSADTQYF.

The rearrangement links TRBV2 to TRBJ1-5, with no clear D. V lost 7 bases to trimming and J lost 0 bases, with 16 bases between them. Germline V gene sequence: CDR1 SNHLY, CDR2 FYNNEI. The CDR3 runs to 16 residues. The CDR3, as DNA: TGTGCCAGCACCCCAGATAGCCCTTATAGCAATCAGCCCCAGCATTTT. Protein: CASTPDSPYSNQPQHF.

V gene TRBV11-2 combines with J gene TRBJ2-5; D not certain. V dropped 0 bases and J dropped 5 bases, with 13 bases sitting between them. Looked up from germline, CDR1 is SGHAT and CDR2 is FQNNGV. The CDR3 has 15 amino acids. CDR3 protein: CASSLEYSPEETQYF. The CDR3 nucleotides read TGTGCCAGCAGCTTAGAGTACAGCCCCGAGGAGACCCAGTACTTC.

The chain employs TRBV7-3 and TRBJ2-7; TRBD2 is a possible D gene (6 bases). The V end was cut by 5 bases, the J end by 6 bases, with 11 bases between. The CDR3 extends over 12 amino acids. CDR1 and CDR2 (germline): SGHTA, FQGTGA. CDR3 in DNA: TGTGCCAGCAGCCAATTGGAGGGCGAGCAGTACTTC. Its protein product is CASSQLEGEQYF.

V gene TRBV5-1 combines with J gene TRBJ1-4; a possible D gene is TRBD1 (6 bases). The CDR3 totals 14 residues. Trimming took 1 base from V and 8 from J, leaving 12 bases between them. The germline V gene has CDR1 SGHRS and CDR2 YFSETQ. DNA for the CDR3: TGCGCCAGCAGCTTGCAGGGGCTAAAGGAAAAACTGTTTTTT. Its translation: CASSLQGLKEKLFF.

The rearrangement uses TRBV30 and TRBJ1-2; TRBD1 is a possible D gene (6 bases). The CDR3 sequence is 17 residues long. V lost 0 bases and J lost 1, with 18 bases in between. CDR1 GTSNPN and CDR2 SVGIG come from the germline V gene (reference sequence). This CDR3 is CAWSVPFNRGINYGYTF. In DNA form, the CDR3 reads TGTGCCTGGAGTGTACCTTTTAATAGGGGGATTAACTATGGCTACACCTTC.

The rearrangement joins TRBV21-1 to TRBJ2-3; the DNA was not used to check the table's D call, TRBD2. TRBV21-1 is recorded as a pseudogene. The CDR3 covers 17 residues. For the CDR3, the DNA is TGTGCCAGCAGCAAGTTTGGGCGGGAGGGCTGCACAGATACGCAGTATTTT. Protein sequence: CASSKFGREGCTDTQYF.

The genes are TRBV7-2 and TRBJ2-1; TRBD2 might be the D (5 bases). V lost 0 bases to trimming and J lost 4 bases, with 10 bases between them. The CDR3 extends over 15 amino acids. The germline V gene has CDR1 SGHTA and CDR2 FQGNSA. DNA for the CDR3: TGTGCCAGCAGCTTAGCCGCCGGGGTATACAATGAGCAGTTCTTC. Encoded protein: CASSLAAGVYNEQFF.

The chain links TRBV10-1 to TRBJ1-1; D possibly corresponds to TRBD1 (5 bases). The CDR3 consists of 13 residues. CDR1 and CDR2 from the germline V gene are WNHNN and SYGVQD (reference sequence). V was shortened by 2 bases and J by 4 bases, with 8 bases between the two germline ends. CDR3 coding DNA: TGCGCCAGCAGTGAGATGGGGGGCACTGAAGCTTTCTTT. Amino acids: CASSEMGGTEAFF.

The gene calls are TRBV4-2 and TRBJ2-1, with D maybe TRBD1 (5 bases). The CDR3 is 15 amino acids. Trimming stripped 3 bases from V and 11 bases from J, with 20 bases between. Germline V gene sequence: CDR1 LGHNA, CDR2 YNFKEQ. The CDR3, as DNA: TGTGCCAGCAGCCAGTTAGGGGTAGTGAGGAACAAGCAGTTCTTC. It translates to CASSQLGVVRNKQFF.

V gene TRBV11-2 combines with J gene TRBJ2-3, with a possible D match to TRBD2 (6 bases). This CDR3 spans 16 amino acids. CDR1 and CDR2 (germline): SGHAT, FQNNGV. V was shortened by 4 bases and J by 1 base, with 15 bases between the two germline ends. In DNA, the CDR3 is TGTGCCAGCAGCTCCGTACTAGCATTGCGCACAGATACGCAGTATTTT. Protein: CASSSVLALRTDTQYF.

The V gene is TRBV3-1 (or the pseudogene TRBV3-2), the J gene TRBJ2-5, with a tentative D call TRBD2 (6 bases). The CDR3 sequence is 15 residues long. Germline CDR1 reads LGHDT; CDR2 reads YNNKEL (reference sequence). Trimming stripped 3 bases from V and 2 bases from J, with 13 bases between. CDR3 amino acids: CASSHTPGLQETQYF. The CDR3 DNA follows: TGTGCCAGCAGCCACACACCGGGACTGCAAGAGACCCAGTACTTC.

This rearrangement joins TRBV14 to TRBJ1-4; 9 bases match TRBD1. The CDR3 totals 17 residues. V dropped 1 base and J dropped 3; count of bases not matched to a gene: 6. Germline V lookup: CDR1 SGHDN, CDR2 FVKESK. CDR3 protein: CASSQAGQGTANEKLFF. CDR3 nucleotide sequence: TGTGCCAGCAGCCAAGCGGGACAGGGTACCGCTAATGAAAAACTGTTTTTT.

The V call is TRBV30, the J call TRBJ2-7; 12 bases are shared with TRBD1. This CDR3 comprises 15 residues. Trimming removed 3 bases from V and 7 bases from J; junction bases left unmatched: 10. CDR1 and CDR2 from the germline V gene are GTSNPN and SVGIG (reference sequence). This chain's CDR3 is CAWSHGTGGWGEQYF. The CDR3 DNA is TGTGCCTGGAGCCATGGGACAGGGGGCTGGGGTGAGCAGTACTTC.

The chain carries TRBV18 and TRBJ2-1, with 9 nucleotides matching TRBD2. Germline values: CDR1 KGHSH, CDR2 LQKENI. V shed 0 bases, J shed 6 bases, and the junction held 6 bases outside the gene matches. This CDR3 is built from 16 residues. Here the CDR3 reads CASSPPGLAGSNEQFF. DNA for the CDR3: TGTGCCAGCTCACCACCGGGGCTAGCGGGAAGCAATGAGCAGTTCTTC.

V and J are TRBV19 and TRBJ1-2; no firm D call. Deletions cut 1 base from V and 7 bases from J, with 19 bases between. Per the germline V gene, CDR1 is LNHDA and CDR2 is SQIVND (reference sequence). This CDR3 has 16 amino acids. CDR3 loop: CASSIAPGILNFGYTF. The CDR3 nucleotides read TGTGCCAGTAGTATAGCCCCGGGGATTTTGAATTTTGGCTACACCTTC. The full variable domain, its missing parts supplied by reference TRBV19 and TRBJ1-2, is DGGITQSPKYLFRKEGQNVTLSCEQNLNHDAMYWYRQDPGQGLRLIYYSQIVNDFQKGDIAEGYSVSREKKESFPLTVTSAQKNPTAFYLCASSIAPGILNFGYTFGSGTRLTVV.

The V and J genes are TRBV28 and TRBJ2-7; 7 bases map to TRBD2. CDR1 is MDHEN, CDR2 SYDVKM, per germline. The V segment lost 3 bases and the J segment 3 bases; nucleotides outside the gene matches: 8. The CDR3 is made up of 15 amino acids. The CDR3 DNA reads as TGTGCCAGCAGTTTTGGAGGGGAGGGGTACTACGAGCAGTACTTC. Translating gives CASSFGGEGYYEQYF. Full variable domain (remainder filled in from reference TRBV28 and TRBJ2-7): DVKVTQSSRYLVKRTGEKVFLECVQDMDHENMFWYRQDPGLGLRLIYFSYDVKMKEKGDIPEGYSVSREKKERFSLILESASTNQTSMYLCASSFGGEGYYEQYFGPGTRLTVT.

The count of this clone is one. In the same sample, other DNA sequences code for this CDR3. The rearrangement uses TRBV6-5 and TRBJ1-2; 9 bases are a match to TRBD1. The V gene's germline CDR1 is MNHEY and CDR2 SVGAGI. J was trimmed by 5 bases and V by 6 bases; bases with no gene match: 4. The CDR3 loop spans 13 amino acids. The CDR3 region has the DNA TGTGCCAGCAGCCTAGACAGGGGGTATGGCTACACCTTC. It is translated as CASSLDRGYGYTF.

The CDR3 here is CASSESGLRHHEQFF. The CDR3 DNA reads as TGCGCCAGCAGTGAGTCCGGGTTACGCCATCATGAGCAGTTCTTC. The V and J genes are TRBV10-1 and TRBJ2-1; D remains ambiguous. The CDR3 is 15 amino acids. CDR1 WNHNN and CDR2 SYGVQD come from the germline V gene (reference sequence). Trimming cost V 0 bases and J 8 bases, with 14 bases left between them.

V usage is TRBV4-3 and J usage is TRBJ2-3, with TRBD2 matching 11 bases. The trim removed 1 base at V and 4 bases at J, leaving 4 bases unmatched. CDR3 length: 16 amino acids. Germline lookup yields CDR1 LGHNA and CDR2 YSLEER. The CDR3 loop is CASSQATSGNADTQYF. CDR3 coding DNA: TGCGCCAGCAGCCAAGCGACTAGCGGGAATGCAGATACGCAGTATTTT.